This T cell receptor (beta chain) was retrieved from a study of T cells in Graves' hyperthyroidism and ophthalmopathy. Regarding the study as a whole: Blood shared most expanded thyroid clonotypes above 0.001.

Amplification of TCR beta CDR3 regions was performed using RNA transcripts as template. The HTBI primer set was used in a first-round RT-PCR of the TCR CDR3. TCRdb fed the multiplex PCR reads into MiXCR, producing one record per CDR3 protein. Among about 560,000 distinct CDR3 sequences listed, 16% were seen once. This clonotype occurred many times. Its target is not known. Trimming pared 5 bases from V and 0 bases from J, leaving 14 bases between. The CDR3 is 16 residues long. Germline CDR1 and CDR2: MNHNS and SASEGT. This chain joins TRBV6-1 and TRBJ2-1; weak D call: TRBD2 (5 bases). Sequenced: blood. The origin of this receptor is a woman between 18 and 29 years old with Graves' hyperthyroidism. CDR3 coding DNA: TGTGCCAGCAGTTCTATTATCGGGAACTCCTACAATGAGCAGTTCTTC. Protein product: CASSSIIGNSYNEQFF.